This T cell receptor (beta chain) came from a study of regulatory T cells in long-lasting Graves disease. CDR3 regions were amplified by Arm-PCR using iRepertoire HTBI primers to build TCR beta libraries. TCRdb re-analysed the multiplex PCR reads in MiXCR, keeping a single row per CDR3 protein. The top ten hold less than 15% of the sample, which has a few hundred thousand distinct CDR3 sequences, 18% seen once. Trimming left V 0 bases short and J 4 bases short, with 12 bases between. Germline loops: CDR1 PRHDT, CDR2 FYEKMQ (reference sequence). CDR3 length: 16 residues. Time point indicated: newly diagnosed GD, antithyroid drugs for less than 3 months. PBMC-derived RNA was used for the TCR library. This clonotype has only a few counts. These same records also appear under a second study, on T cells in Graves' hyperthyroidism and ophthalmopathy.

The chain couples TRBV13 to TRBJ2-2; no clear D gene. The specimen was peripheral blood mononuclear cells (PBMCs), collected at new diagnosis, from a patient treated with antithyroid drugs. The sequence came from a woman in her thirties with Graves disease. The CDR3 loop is CASSLGSHRGTGELFF. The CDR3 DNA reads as TGTGCCAGCAGCTTAGGCTCCCATCGTGGCACCGGGGAGCTGTTTTTT.